A single sample is the source of the 6 T cell receptor beta chains below, sequenced in a study of CDR3 diversity in severe acne. TCRdb reprocessed the PCR reads via MiXCR and lists one record per CDR3 protein. The table shows some 84,000 distinct CDR3 sequences, with about 54% occurring only once. The sequencing input was blood. The origin of the receptors is a male donor in good health, without acne.

The V gene is TRBV24-1, the J gene TRBJ2-3; a weak D match, TRBD1 (5 bases). Germline values: CDR1 KGHDR, CDR2 SFDVKD. Trimming took 4 bases from V and 3 from J, leaving 10 bases between them. The CDR3 loop spans 14 amino acids. CDR3 region: CATSEGQSTDTQYF. In DNA, the CDR3 is TGTGCCACCAGTGAGGGGCAGTCTACAGATACGCAGTATTTT.

The CDR3 bases are TGTGCCAGCAGCTCGTCCGGGACAGGCTCTTCACCCCTCCACTTT. This sequence encodes CASSSSGTGSSPLHF. This chain uses TRBV5-6 with TRBJ1-6; 8 nucleotides align to TRBD1. The CDR3 covers 15 residues. With 3 bases clipped from V and 9 bases from J, the junction kept 8 bases outside the gene matches. Germline V gene sequence: CDR1 SGHDT, CDR2 YYEEEE.

With regard to this clonotype: Compared with germline, one end of the junction differs, possibly owing to a read error. The V and J genes are TRBV5-1 and TRBJ1-1; D ambiguous. Germline V gene data show CDR1 as SGHRS and CDR2 as YFSETQ. The CDR3 has 14 amino acids. CDR3 protein: CASSLVSGSTEAFF. Written as DNA, the CDR3 is TGCGCAAGCAGCTTGGTTTCTGGGTCCACTGAAGCTTTCTTT.

This chain joins TRBV20-1 and TRBJ2-5; 12 nucleotides align to TRBD2. Trimming at V came to 3 bases and at J to 3 bases, leaving 2 bases not matched to a gene. The CDR3 sequence is 14 residues long. The germline V gene encodes CDR1 DFQATT and CDR2 SNEGSKA (reference sequence). The CDR3, as DNA: TGCAGTGCTAGGAGGACTAGCGGGGAAGAGACCCAGTACTTC. Protein product: CSARRTSGEETQYF.

The rearrangement joins TRBV9 to TRBJ1-6; D is possibly TRBD1 (6 bases). The germline gives CDR1 SGDLS, CDR2 YYNGEE. The germline V and J ends were trimmed by 0 bases and 10 bases, with 14 bases remaining between them. The length of the CDR3 is 15 residues. The CDR3: CASSVGLEGGSPLHF. As DNA, the CDR3 is TGTGCCAGCAGCGTAGGCTTGGAGGGGGGCTCACCCCTCCACTTT. The full variable domain, in which reference TRBV9 and TRBJ1-6 provide the parts outside the CDR3, is DSGVTQTPKHLITATGQRVTLRCSPRSGDLSVYWYQQSLDQGLQFLIQYYNGEERAKGNILERFSAQQFPDLHSELNLSSLELGDSALYFCASSVGLEGGSPLHFGNGTRLTVT.

With regard to this clonotype: One base away lies a much larger clone, so this may be a sequencing read error. The chain employs TRBV25-1 and TRBJ1-6; 8 bases agree with TRBD1. The CDR3 totals 13 residues. CDR1 is MGHDK and CDR2 is SYGVNS in the germline V gene. CDR3 nucleotide sequence: TGTGCCGGCAGTGCGACAGGGGATTCACCCCTCCACTTT. Translated, it gives CAGSATGDSPLHF.